The clone carrying this T cell receptor (beta chain) was observed many times. Its antigen is not identified. Exclusion of patients followed from uncontrolled infection, other autoimmune disease, pregnancy or lactation. The authors took PBMCs from 9.5 to 10 ml fresh peripheral blood. This sample was taken from a study of T cells in Graves' hyperthyroidism and ophthalmopathy. Looking at the study overall: Prior to any treatment, at the point of initial diagnosis, peripheral blood was collected.

Amplified regions were TCR beta CDR3 sequences from RNA transcripts. First-round RT-PCR of the TCR CDR3 relied on the HTBI primer set. TCRdb analysed the multiplex PCR reads with MiXCR anew, one entry per CDR3 protein. Of 650,000 to 750,000 distinct CDR3 sequences in the sample, 14% are singletons; the top ten hold about 10%. Overall study results and limits: The model anticipated ophthalmopathy a median 6.5 months pre-onset.

The specimen was blood. The receptor was isolated from a young woman with Graves' hyperthyroidism.

CDR3 nucleotides: TGCAGTGCTAGGGGGGGGGCGGAAGACACCATATATTTT. Protein: CSARGGAEDTIYF. V usage is TRBV20-1 and J usage is TRBJ1-3, with a weak D call TRBD1 (6 bases). Germline CDR1 DFQATT, CDR2 SNEGSKA (reference sequence). V gave up 3 bases and J gave up 8 bases, with 14 bases separating them. The CDR3 totals 13 residues.